The 26 T cell receptor beta chains presented below share a single source sample, sequenced in a study of blood T cells in healthy people across ages (dated by TCRdb to the mid-2010s). The library was made by 5' RACE. The sequencing machine was an Illumina HiSeq 2500. A second PCR of roughly 7 to 11 cycles was performed with a sample-barcoded 5' primer and a J-beta primer mix. Starting from the raw public reads, TCRdb applied fastp trimming at Q25, assembled clones with MiXCR and retained in-frame beta chains. Duplicate CDR3 protein sequences are folded into a single record with the most common DNA and genes. The sample data list approximately 810,000 distinct CDR3 sequences, and more than 25% of these were observed just once. Approximately 15% of the sample goes to the ten largest clones. The sequenced sample was blood. The receptors were sampled from a woman older than 75 in good health.

This clonotype was detected ten times or more. The V call is TRBV6-6, the J call TRBJ2-2, with D perhaps being TRBD1 or TRBD2 (6 bases each). CDR1 and CDR2 from the germline V gene are MNHNY and SVGAGI (reference sequence). The CDR3 loop spans 16 amino acids. V was pared by 7 bases and J by 4 bases, with 19 bases between. The CDR3, as DNA: TGTGCCAGCACCCGCGGGGCAGGGGTTTCCACCGGGGAGCTGTTTTTT. It translates to CASTRGAGVSTGELFF.

V and J are TRBV12-3 or TRBV12-4 and TRBJ2-2; no clear D. Trimming left V 5 bases short and J 4 bases short, with 11 bases between. This CDR3 has 14 residues. CDR3 residues: CASSLYDTTGELFF. As DNA, the CDR3 is TGTGCCAGCAGTCTATACGACACCACCGGGGAGCTGTTTTTT.

Only a few counts were recorded for this clonotype. The chain employs TRBV27 and TRBJ1-2; D remains unclear. The CDR3 extends over 14 amino acids. The germline gives CDR1 MNHEY, CDR2 SMNVEV (reference sequence). The V gene lost 4 bases and the J gene lost 4 bases, with 13 bases spanning the gap. Written as DNA, the CDR3 is TGTGCCAGCAGTTCCGGAAGGAGGGTCTATGGCTACACCTTC. Translation gives CASSSGRRVYGYTF.

Turning to this clonotype: This clone may be a read error of a much larger clone one base away. The genes are TRBV6-1 and TRBJ1-2; D is ambiguous. This CDR3 comprises 15 residues. Germline values: CDR1 MNHNS, CDR2 SASEGT. V lost 3 bases, J lost 8 bases, and 19 bases lay in between. As DNA, the CDR3 is TGTGCCAGCAGTGAGTCCGTCCGGAGGGTAGACGGCTACACCTTC. This translates into CASSESVRRVDGYTF.

The CDR3 spells CASSPQASVGNIQYF. In DNA, the CDR3 is TGTGCCAGCAGCCCACAGGCTAGCGTGGGAAACATTCAGTACTTC. V and J are TRBV11-2 and TRBJ2-4; TRBD2 might be the D (6 bases). There are 15 residues in the CDR3. In germline, CDR1 is SGHAT, CDR2 FQNNGV. The V gene lost 5 bases and the J gene lost 6 bases, with 17 bases spanning the gap.

The chain recombines TRBV7-9 with TRBJ1-4, with no clear D. Between the trimmed V and J ends, which lost 5 bases and 14 bases, there was a span of 15 bases. The CDR3 consists of 12 residues. Germline lookup yields CDR1 SEHNR and CDR2 FQNEAQ (reference sequence). The DNA of the CDR3 is TGTGCCAGCAGCCGCATCGGGAAGAGGCTGTTTTTT. It yields the protein CASSRIGKRLFF.

For this clonotype: One base away lies a much larger clone, so this may be a sequencing read error. The rearrangement links TRBV27 to TRBJ2-3; 11 bases match TRBD2. Germline lookup yields CDR1 MNHEY and CDR2 SMNVEV (reference sequence). The CDR3 runs 16 residues. The DNA for the CDR3 is TGTGCCAGCAGTTCCCTGACTAGCGGGGTAACAGATATGCAGTATTTT. Protein product: CASSSLTSGVTDMQYF.

This clonotype appeared many times. The rearrangement joins TRBV29-1 to TRBJ2-1, with 11 bases fitting TRBD1. The CDR3 totals 17 residues. V trimming: 0 bases; J trimming: 1 base; junction bases outside the gene matches: 5. CDR1 SQVTM and CDR2 ANQGSEA come from the germline V gene. CDR3 sequence: CSVEDLGTGGSYNEQFF. CDR3 nucleotide sequence: TGCAGCGTTGAAGATCTCGGGACAGGGGGGTCCTACAATGAGCAGTTCTTC.

The chain joins TRBV5-1 to TRBJ2-5; 8 bases agree with TRBD2. The CDR3 runs 16 residues. Germline loops: CDR1 SGHRS, CDR2 YFSETQ. Losses at the gene ends were 0 bases for V and 1 base for J; bases not matched to a gene: 5. The CDR3 sequence is CASSLVAGGGQETQYF. The CDR3 DNA is TGCGCCAGCAGCTTGGTCGCGGGGGGAGGCCAAGAGACCCAGTACTTC.

This clonotype was seen ten or more times. The genes are TRBV27 and TRBJ2-1; D may be TRBD1 (6 bases). The CDR3 extends over 13 amino acids. CDR1 MNHEY and CDR2 SMNVEV come from the germline V gene (reference sequence). V was pared by 5 bases and J by 7 bases, with 12 bases between. The CDR3 spells CASSALGANEQFF. The CDR3 nucleotides read TGTGCCAGCAGTGCACTGGGGGCTAATGAGCAGTTCTTC.

This clonotype has a count of ten or more. The rearrangement joins TRBV20-1 to TRBJ1-6; no clear D gene. Germline CDR1 DFQATT, CDR2 SNEGSKA (reference sequence). This CDR3 contains 19 residues. Trimming removed 0 bases at V and 7 bases at J, with 25 bases between. CDR3 residues: CSARDHPVPRTRRNSPLHF. CDR3 nucleotides: TGCAGTGCTAGAGATCACCCAGTACCGCGGACTCGGCGAAATTCACCCCTCCACTTT.

There are many counts of this clonotype. The chain links TRBV10-3 to TRBJ1-2; D not certain. The CDR3 length is 15 residues. Germline V gives CDR1 ENHRY, CDR2 SYGVKD. The V and J ends lost 3 bases and 1 base respectively, with 12 bases between them. CDR3 DNA sequence: TGTGCCATCAGTGATTCTGGGAGTGTTAACTATGGCTACACCTTC. Residues: CAISDSGSVNYGYTF.

This clonotype was seen repeatedly, ten times or more. The V gene is TRBV5-6, the J gene TRBJ2-3, with TRBD2 matching 7 bases. The CDR3 loop spans 16 amino acids. Losses at the gene ends were 0 bases for V and 4 bases for J; bases not matched to a gene: 8. Germline V gene data show CDR1 as SGHDT and CDR2 as YYEEEE. The CDR3 here is CASSLGLAIPPDTQYF. CDR3 DNA: TGTGCCAGCAGCTTGGGACTAGCCATACCCCCAGATACGCAGTATTTT.

This clonotype was recorded at least ten times. The rearrangement links TRBV7-9 to TRBJ2-3; 7 nucleotides match TRBD1. V lost 6 bases to trimming and J lost 1 base; unmatched junction nucleotides: 7. Germline V CDR1 and CDR2: SEHNR, FQNEAQ (reference sequence). This CDR3 has 15 amino acids. CDR3 sequence: CASRPKQGGTDTQYF. The CDR3 nucleotides read TGTGCCAGCAGACCAAAGCAGGGGGGCACAGATACGCAGTATTTT.

This clonotype was recorded many times. The chain recombines TRBV12-3 or TRBV12-4 with TRBJ1-2, with 9 bases matching TRBD1. Losses at the gene ends were 6 bases for V and 0 bases for J; bases not matched to a gene: 2. This CDR3 is built from 14 residues. CDR3 nucleotide sequence: TGTGCCAGCAGAGGGACAGGGACTAACTATGGCTACACCTTC. It codes for CASRGTGTNYGYTF.

This clonotype was seen a few times. V gene TRBV14 combines with J gene TRBJ1-1; the D gene is possibly TRBD1 (6 bases). The CDR3 has 17 residues. Trimming took 0 bases from V and 2 from J, leaving 16 bases between them. Germline CDR1 is SGHDN and CDR2 is FVKESK. CDR3 in DNA: TGTGCCAGCAGCCAAGACCCAGGGGTTTCCGTTAACACTGAAGCTTTCTTT. The encoded protein is CASSQDPGVSVNTEAFF. Supplemented by reference TRBV14 and TRBJ1-1, the full variable domain reads EAGVTQFPSHSVIEKGQTVTLRCDPISGHDNLYWYRRVMGKEIKFLLHFVKESKQDESGMPNNRFLAERTGGTYSTLKVQPAELEDSGVYFCASSQDPGVSVNTEAFFGQGTRLTVV.

The V and J genes are TRBV7-9 and TRBJ2-1, with TRBD1 matching 10 bases. CDR3 length equals 16 residues. Germline trimming cut 2 bases from V and 7 bases from J; bases unmatched to any gene: 8. CDR1 is SEHNR, CDR2 FQNEAQ, per germline (reference sequence). The CDR3 spells CASSLLRGQGMNEQFF. The CDR3 DNA sequence: TGTGCCAGCAGCTTATTGCGGGGACAGGGGATGAATGAGCAGTTCTTC.

This clonotype was seen at least ten times. This chain joins TRBV7-9 and TRBJ1-2; TRBD1 agrees at 8 bases. In germline, CDR1 is SEHNR, CDR2 FQNEAQ (reference sequence). The junction had 3 bases not matched to a gene; V was cut back by 3 bases and J by 6 bases. The CDR3 runs to 13 residues. The CDR3 loop reads CASSLTGADGYTF. The CDR3 nucleotides read TGTGCCAGCAGCTTGACAGGGGCGGATGGCTACACCTTC.

The rearrangement links TRBV11-2 to TRBJ2-7; TRBD1 is a possible D gene (6 bases). V shed 5 bases and J shed 2 bases, with 22 bases lying between them. Germline values: CDR1 SGHAT, CDR2 FQNNGV. The CDR3 loop spans 17 amino acids. CDR3 nucleotide sequence: TGTGCCAGCAGCCAAACAGGGATCTGGGCAATTGCCTACGAGCAGTACTTC. The encoded protein is CASSQTGIWAIAYEQYF.

This clonotype showed up just a few times. The chain employs TRBV20-1 and TRBJ1-1; a weak D match, TRBD1 (5 bases). The ends were cut back, 3 bases at V and 2 bases at J, with 16 bases in the middle. The CDR3 is 15 amino acids. The germline V gene has CDR1 DFQATT and CDR2 SNEGSKA (reference sequence). CDR3 in DNA: TGCAGTGCTAGTTTCCTTCGGGGGGAAAACACTGAAGCTTTCTTT. Protein product: CSASFLRGENTEAFF.

In the case of this clonotype: With a much larger clone just one base away, this may be a read error. The V gene is TRBV3-1, the J gene TRBJ2-3; no firm D call. V dropped 4 bases and J dropped 2 bases, with 7 bases sitting between them. CDR1 is LGHDT and CDR2 is YNNKEL in the germline V gene (reference sequence). This CDR3 is 13 amino acids long. The DNA of the CDR3 is TGTGCCAGCAGCCCCCACCCCACAGATACGCAGTATTTT. Translation gives CASSPHPTDTQYF.

This clonotype has a handful of counts. This may stem from a read error, because a much larger clone lies one nucleotide away. V and J are TRBV29-1 and TRBJ2-5, with 7 positions matching TRBD1. Germline V CDR1 and CDR2: SQVTM, ANQGSEA. J gave up 11 bases and V 8 bases, and 14 bases lay outside the gene matches. The CDR3 has 12 amino acids. The DNA for the CDR3 is TGCAGCTCCCGGACAGGAATCAATGAGCAGTACTTC. Its translation: CSSRTGINEQYF.

This clonotype has ten or more counts. This chain uses TRBV29-1 with TRBJ1-2; D perhaps matches TRBD1 (5 bases). The CDR3 spans 12 residues. Germline assignment: CDR1 SQVTM and CDR2 ANQGSEA. Deletions cut 3 bases from V and 8 bases from J, with 13 bases between. CDR3 sequence reads: CSVEVGGRGYTF. In nucleotides, the CDR3 is TGCAGCGTTGAGGTTGGGGGACGGGGCTACACCTTC.

The chain uses TRBV7-2 and TRBJ2-1, with D perhaps TRBD1 (6 bases). V dropped 5 bases and J dropped 0 bases, with 11 bases sitting between them. The V gene's germline CDR1 is SGHTA and CDR2 FQGNSA. This CDR3 region has 15 residues. The CDR3 nucleotides read TGTGCCAGCAGCCCGGGACATCGCTCCTACAATGAGCAGTTCTTC. Its translation is CASSPGHRSYNEQFF.

At least ten counts were recorded for this clonotype. V usage is TRBV11-3 and J usage is TRBJ2-1; D perhaps matches TRBD1 (5 bases). Trimming shortened V by 6 bases and J by 0 bases, and 9 bases separated the two germline ends. The CDR3 has 14 amino acids. CDR1 is SGHNT, CDR2 YENEEA, per germline. This chain's CDR3 is CASRLTVSYNEQFF. In DNA, the CDR3 is TGTGCCAGCAGACTGACAGTCTCCTACAATGAGCAGTTCTTC.

The sample holds many counts of this clonotype. The J gene is TRBJ2-5, the V gene TRBV7-2, with D unresolved. Trimming stripped 0 bases from V and 2 bases from J, with 7 bases between. The CDR3 consists of 14 residues. Germline CDR1 is SGHTA and CDR2 is FQGNSA. CDR3 coding DNA: TGTGCCAGCAGCTTAGCGGCAGAGCAAGAGACCCAGTACTTC. It translates to CASSLAAEQETQYF.